The 12 T cell receptor beta chains in this list originate from one sample, sequenced in a study of tumor-infiltrating lymphocytes in primary liver carcinoma. Co-extraction of both nucleic acids (RNA and DNA) used 20-30 mg of unsorted bulk tissue. The template, about 540 ng total RNA, yielded TCR beta cDNA made with a constant-region primer. Investigators got TCR beta libraries out of three nested multiplex PCR rounds, done with slightly modified ARM-PCR. In the first two PCR rounds, TRBV1-TRBV30 forward primers were paired with a C-beta reverse primer, and each round lasted roughly 9 cycles. TCRdb reanalysed the multiplex PCR reads using MiXCR and keeps one entry per CDR3 protein. The data show roughly 50,000 distinct CDR3 sequences, 70% to 85% seen once. Specimen: liver tumor tissue from sampling region 2. Sample subset: tumor region T2, inferior pole. The receptor source for this set is a man aged 40-55 years with primary liver carcinoma and hepatitis B virus infection.

The rearrangement uses TRBV28 and TRBJ2-7; the match to TRBD1 covers 7 bases. The CDR3 runs 15 residues. With 5 bases clipped from V and 4 bases from J, the junction kept 11 bases outside the gene matches. Germline V gives CDR1 MDHEN, CDR2 SYDVKM. The CDR3 region has the DNA TGTGCCAGCAGTCTTCCGGGACAGTGGGCATACGAGCAGTACTTC. Translation: CASSLPGQWAYEQYF. The full variable domain, with the rest looked up from reference TRBV28 and TRBJ2-7, is DVKVTQSSRYLVKRTGEKVFLECVQDMDHENMFWYRQDPGLGLRLIYFSYDVKMKEKGDIPEGYSVSREKKERFSLILESASTNQTSMYLCASSLPGQWAYEQYFGPGTRLTVT.

The sample holds one count of this clonotype. The rearrangement links TRBV19 to TRBJ2-1; 14 bases agree with TRBD2. The ends lost 4 bases at V and 13 bases at J; junction bases unmatched: 3. Germline lookup yields CDR1 LNHDA and CDR2 SQIVND (reference sequence). The CDR3 loop spans 13 amino acids. The CDR3 DNA sequence: TGTGCCAGTAGTAAGGGACTAGCGGGAGATCAGTTCTTC. This gives the protein CASSKGLAGDQFF.

In its sample, this clonotype was seen many times. The chain couples TRBV10-3 to TRBJ2-2; weak D call: TRBD2 (6 bases). The length of the CDR3 is 12 residues. Germline CDR1 is ENHRY and CDR2 is SYGVKD. Trimming pared 10 bases from V and 5 bases from J, leaving 11 bases between. The CDR3 DNA follows: TGTGCCACCGTACGGGGGACCGGGGAGCTGTTTTTT. Its translation is CATVRGTGELFF.

This clonotype was seen at least ten times. CDR3: CASSQRIGAGDEKLFF. DNA of the CDR3: TGTGCCAGCAGCCAAAGAATAGGCGCGGGGGATGAAAAACTGTTTTTT. The chain carries TRBV14 and TRBJ1-4; D perhaps matches TRBD1 (5 bases). Trimming cost V 2 bases and J 6 bases, with 16 bases left between them. The V gene's germline CDR1 is SGHDN and CDR2 FVKESK. CDR3 size: 16 residues.

Turning to this clonotype: A much larger clone sits a single nucleotide away, making a read error possible. The gene calls are TRBV20-1 and TRBJ1-1; possibly TRBD1 for D (6 bases). The V end was cut by 7 bases, the J end by 1 base, with 19 bases between. The CDR3 runs to 15 residues. Germline V gives CDR1 DFQATT, CDR2 SNEGSKA (reference sequence). The CDR3 is CSDSPPGQRNTEAFF. In nucleotides, the CDR3 is TGCAGTGATAGTCCACCGGGACAAAGGAACACTGAAGCTTTCTTT.

Only one count was recorded for this clonotype. A much larger clone differs by one base, so this may be a read error. The gene calls are TRBV28 and TRBJ2-7; the match to TRBD1 covers 8 bases. V trimming: 0 bases; J trimming: 5 bases; junction bases outside the gene matches: 6. This CDR3 region has 15 residues. Germline V gene lookup returns CDR1 MDHEN and CDR2 SYDVKM. CDR3 region: CASSLWQTGEDEQYF. The CDR3 DNA reads as TGTGCCAGCAGTTTATGGCAGACAGGGGAGGACGAGCAGTACTTC.

About this clonotype itself: A read error may be the cause here, since a much bigger clone is one base away. V gene TRBV10-2 combines with J gene TRBJ2-5; 9 bases match TRBD1. Trimming cost V 2 bases and J 6 bases; bases outside gene matches: 7. This CDR3 has 15 residues. The germline gives CDR1 WSHSY, CDR2 SAAADI. The CDR3 DNA is TGCGCCAGCAGTGAGCACAGGGGGCGTCAAAAGACCCAGTACTTC. It encodes CASSEHRGRQKTQYF.

Note on this clonotype: Sequence at one end of the junction differs from germline and may be a read error. The genes are TRBV10-1 and TRBJ2-2; D is possibly TRBD2 (5 bases). Germline-derived CDR1 and CDR2 are WNHNN and SYGVQD (reference sequence). The CDR3 length is 12 residues. The CDR3: CASCTNTGELFF. Here the CDR3 DNA reads TGCGCCAGCTGTACGAACACCGGGGAACTGTTTTTT.

This clonotype came up a few times. This chain's CDR3 is CASSPAGGDQETQYF. The DNA for the CDR3 is TGTGCCAGCAGCCCGGCCGGAGGGGACCAAGAGACCCAGTACTTC. The chain couples TRBV11-2 to TRBJ2-5; D perhaps matches TRBD2 (6 bases). This CDR3 comprises 15 residues. V was clipped by 5 bases and J by 0 bases, with 13 bases between them. The germline V gene encodes CDR1 SGHAT and CDR2 FQNNGV.

To note about this clonotype: No conserved phenylalanine or tryptophan ends this CDR3, so it is likely a read error. The J gene is TRBJ1-1, the V gene TRBV4-1, with a weak D call TRBD1 (6 bases). In germline, CDR1 is MGHRA, CDR2 YSYEKL. The CDR3 contains 16 residues. Here the CDR3 reads CTNSQRGGSKNTEAFS. As DNA, the CDR3 is TGCACCAACAGCCAAAGGGGGGGCAGTAAGAACACTGAAGCTTTCTCT.

A remark on this clonotype: At one end, the junction sequence differs from germline, possibly due to a read error. This chain uses TRBV24-1 with TRBJ2-2; 11 bases line up with TRBD2. The CDR3 sequence is 17 residues long. Germline V gene data show CDR1 as KGHDR and CDR2 as SFDVKD. CDR3 DNA: TGTGCCACCAGTGACCGAACTAGCGGGAGTTCGAGCGGGGAGCTGTCTTTT. It yields the protein CATSDRTSGSSSGELSF.

By share, this clonotype ranks as medium-sized. The chain employs TRBV6-1 and TRBJ2-7; the D gene is possibly TRBD1 (6 bases). This CDR3 comprises 13 residues. V gave up 3 bases and J gave up 3 bases, with 9 bases separating them. CDR1 is MNHNS and CDR2 is SASEGT in the germline V gene. The CDR3 is CASSDRGLYEQYF. The CDR3 DNA sequence: TGTGCCAGCAGTGACAGGGGCCTCTACGAGCAGTACTTC.